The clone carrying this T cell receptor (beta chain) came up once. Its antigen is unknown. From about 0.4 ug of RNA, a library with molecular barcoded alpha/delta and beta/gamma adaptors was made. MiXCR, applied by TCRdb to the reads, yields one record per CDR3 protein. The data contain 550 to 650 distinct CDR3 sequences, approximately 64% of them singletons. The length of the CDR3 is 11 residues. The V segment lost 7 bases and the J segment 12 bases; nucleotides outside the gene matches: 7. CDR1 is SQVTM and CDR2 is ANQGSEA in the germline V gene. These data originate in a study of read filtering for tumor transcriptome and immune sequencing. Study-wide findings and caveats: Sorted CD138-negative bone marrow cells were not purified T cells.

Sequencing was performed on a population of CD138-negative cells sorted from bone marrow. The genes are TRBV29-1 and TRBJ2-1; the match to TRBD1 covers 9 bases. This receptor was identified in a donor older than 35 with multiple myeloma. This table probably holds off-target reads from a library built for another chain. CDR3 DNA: TGCAGCGGAGCGCGGGACAGGGTGCAGTTCTTC. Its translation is CSGARDRVQFF.